These T cell receptor beta chains were read from a single sample in a study of monozygotic twins with cystic fibrosis. Data came from immunoSEQ multiplex PCR; TCRdb stores just in-frame clones and leaves some out. This sample carries over 25,000 clones, roughly 96% of them seen once, and the ten largest clones take 2.5% to 3%. Sequenced material: blood. The receptors come from a girl aged 2-10 years with cystic fibrosis. Each CDR3 is given with its conserved first and last residue.

v_gene | CDR3aa
TRBV15 | CATSGSSVTNTGELFF
TRBV5-1 | CASSPTSGRDYNEQFF
TRBV29-1 | CSVEGRKGPFLSTDTQYF
TRBV30 | CAWDPLGMPGRDYGYTF
TRBV28 | CASSLYRGEQYF
TRBV2 | CASTQSSYNEQFF
TRBV5-1 | CASRARGQRQYF
TRBV5-1 | CASSFGLADFTDTQYF
TRBV27 | CASSLPLPGQKQYF
TRBV9 | CASSVGASASSYEQYF
TRBV6-1 | CASSERGGGNQPQHF
TRBV5-4 | CASSLGEISSTDTQYF
TRBV6-4 | CASSEERAAYEQYF
TRBV19 | CASTPRDRVQPQHF
TRBV19 | CASSIFGGRHNEQFF
TRBV4-1 | CASSQVPSGGKTQYF
TRBV28 | CASKKEGMGTEKLFF
TRBV4-3 | CASSRDGSHSGNTIYF
TRBV4-3 | CASSQDRGVYSGNTIYF
TRBV6-1 | CASRPALAGGNTQYF
TRBV28 | CASTRSGLSYEQYF
TRBV4-3 | CASSQRDRGKGELFF